A single sample is the source of the 5 T cell receptor beta chains below, sequenced in a study of blood T cell repertoires in COVID-19. The table came from immunoSEQ multiplex PCR; TCRdb's copy has only in-frame clones and leaves some out. The sample gives 150,000 to 200,000 clones, approximately 86% of which show up once; around 1.9% is in the top ten. The sample taken for sequencing was peripheral blood. The source is a man in his sixties or seventies with active or convalescent COVID-19.

This clone has a handful of counts. The chain uses TRBV19 and TRBJ2-1; possible D gene TRBD2, 5 bases. Trimming shortened V by 5 bases and J by 9 bases, and 14 bases separated the two germline ends. Looked up from germline, CDR1 is LNHDA and CDR2 is SQIVND (reference sequence). The CDR3 runs 13 residues. Here the CDR3 DNA reads TGTGCCAGTAGTCGGGGAACTTTGGGTGAGCAGTTCTTC. Protein: CASSRGTLGEQFF.

The chain joins TRBV7-2 to TRBJ1-4; D is possibly TRBD1 (5 bases). Germline CDR1 SGHTA, CDR2 FQGNSA. V was cut by 2 bases and J by 2 bases, with 12 bases left in between. CDR3 length equals 16 residues. The CDR3 loop reads CASSLQGLVTNEKLFF. Written as DNA, the CDR3 is TGTGCCAGCAGCTTACAGGGTTTGGTGACTAATGAAAAACTGTTTTTT.

The J gene is TRBJ1-4, the V gene TRBV18; the D gene is possibly TRBD1 (5 bases). This CDR3 has 12 amino acids. The V gene's germline CDR1 is KGHSH and CDR2 LQKENI. Trimming stripped 5 bases from V and 4 bases from J, with 5 bases between. DNA for the CDR3: TGTGCCAGCTCAGACAGTAATGAAAAACTGTTTTTT. This codes for CASSDSNEKLFF.

J is TRBJ2-7 and V is TRBV24-1, with 8 bases aligning to TRBD1. CDR1 is KGHDR and CDR2 is SFDVKD in the germline V gene. Losses at the gene ends were 9 bases for V and 6 bases for J; bases not matched to a gene: 6. CDR3 length equals 12 residues. The CDR3 region has the DNA TGTGCCACCGGACAGGGAAGAGGCGAGCAGTACTTC. Protein: CATGQGRGEQYF.

The chain is built from TRBV11-2 and TRBJ2-5, with D perhaps matching TRBD2 (5 bases). This CDR3 contains 14 residues. The germline V gene encodes CDR1 SGHAT and CDR2 FQNNGV. Trimming stripped 5 bases from V and 5 bases from J, with 15 bases between. CDR3 amino acids: CASSPSFRGETQYF. The CDR3 coding sequence is TGTGCCAGCAGCCCATCTTTTAGAGGGGAGACCCAGTACTTC.